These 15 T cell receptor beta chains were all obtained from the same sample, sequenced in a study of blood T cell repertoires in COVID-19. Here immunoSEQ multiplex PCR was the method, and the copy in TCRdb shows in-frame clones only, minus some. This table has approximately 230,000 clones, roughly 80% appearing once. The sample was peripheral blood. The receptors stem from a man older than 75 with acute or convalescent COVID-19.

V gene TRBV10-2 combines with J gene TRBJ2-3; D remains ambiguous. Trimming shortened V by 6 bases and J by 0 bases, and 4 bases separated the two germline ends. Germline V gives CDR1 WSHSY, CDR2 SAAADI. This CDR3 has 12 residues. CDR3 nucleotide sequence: TGCGCCAGCAGGTCTAGCACAGATACGCAGTATTTT. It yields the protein CASRSSTDTQYF.

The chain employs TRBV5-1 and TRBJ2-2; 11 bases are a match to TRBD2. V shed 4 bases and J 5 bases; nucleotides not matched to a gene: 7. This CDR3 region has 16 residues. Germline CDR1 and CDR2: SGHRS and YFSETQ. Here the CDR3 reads CASSTVAGGPTGELFF. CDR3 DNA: TGCGCCAGCAGCACAGTAGCGGGAGGGCCTACCGGGGAGCTGTTTTTT.

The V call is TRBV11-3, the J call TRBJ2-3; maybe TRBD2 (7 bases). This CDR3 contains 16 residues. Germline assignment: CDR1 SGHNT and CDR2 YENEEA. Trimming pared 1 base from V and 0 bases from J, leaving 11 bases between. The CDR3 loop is CASSLGGGLSTDTQYF. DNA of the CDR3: TGTGCCAGCAGCTTAGGGGGGGGCCTTAGCACAGATACGCAGTATTTT.

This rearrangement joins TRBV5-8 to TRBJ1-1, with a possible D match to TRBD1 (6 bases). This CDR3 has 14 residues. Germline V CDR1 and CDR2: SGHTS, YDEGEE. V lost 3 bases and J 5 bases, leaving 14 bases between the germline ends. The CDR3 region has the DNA TGTGCCAGCAGCTCCTCCAGGGGAAGGACTGAAGCTTTCTTT. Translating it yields CASSSSRGRTEAFF.

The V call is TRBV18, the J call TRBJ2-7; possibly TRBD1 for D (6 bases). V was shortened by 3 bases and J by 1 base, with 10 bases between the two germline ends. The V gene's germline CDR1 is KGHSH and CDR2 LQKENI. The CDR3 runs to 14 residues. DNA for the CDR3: TGTGCCAGCTCACCTTGGGACAAGTCCTACGAGCAGTACTTC. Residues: CASSPWDKSYEQYF.

CDR3 sequence reads: CASSPTGGGVVGNEQFF. Written as DNA, the CDR3 is TGTGCCAGCAGCCCCACCGGGGGGGGAGTGGTGGGAAATGAGCAGTTCTTC. The chain combines TRBV7-3 with TRBJ2-1; TRBD2 aligns across 8 bases. The CDR3 spans 17 residues. Germline CDR1 reads SGHTA; CDR2 reads FQGTGA. The V and J ends lost 5 bases and 7 bases, in that order; junction bases with no gene match: 16.

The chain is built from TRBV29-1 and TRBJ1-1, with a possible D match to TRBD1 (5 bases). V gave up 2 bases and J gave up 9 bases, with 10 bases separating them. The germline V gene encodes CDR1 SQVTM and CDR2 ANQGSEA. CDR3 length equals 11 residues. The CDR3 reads CSVEPGNQAFF. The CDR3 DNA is TGCAGCGTTGAACCAGGGAACCAAGCTTTCTTT. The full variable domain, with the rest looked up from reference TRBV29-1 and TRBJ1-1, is SAVISQKPSRDICQRGTSLTIQCQVDSQVTMMFWYRQQPGQSLTLIATANQGSEATYESGFVIDKFPISRPNLTFSTLTVSNMSPEDSSIYLCSVEPGNQAFFGQGTRLTVV.

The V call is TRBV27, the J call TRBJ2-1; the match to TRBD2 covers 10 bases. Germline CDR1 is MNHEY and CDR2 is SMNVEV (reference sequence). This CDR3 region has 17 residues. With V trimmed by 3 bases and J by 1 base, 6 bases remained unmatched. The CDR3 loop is CASSFPGLASSYNEQFF. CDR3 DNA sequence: TGTGCCAGCAGTTTCCCGGGACTAGCGTCGTCCTACAATGAGCAGTTCTTC.

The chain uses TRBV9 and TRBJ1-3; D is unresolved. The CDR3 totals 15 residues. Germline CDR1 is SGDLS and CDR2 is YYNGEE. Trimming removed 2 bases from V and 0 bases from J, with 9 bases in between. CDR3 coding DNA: TGTGCCAGCAGCGTGAGCTGGAGCTCTGGAAACACCATATATTTT. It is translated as CASSVSWSSGNTIYF.

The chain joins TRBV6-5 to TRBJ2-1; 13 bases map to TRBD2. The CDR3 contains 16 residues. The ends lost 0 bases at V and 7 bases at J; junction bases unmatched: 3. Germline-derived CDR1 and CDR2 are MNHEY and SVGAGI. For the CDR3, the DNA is TGTGCCAGCAGTTACTCCCGGACTAGCGGGGGTAATGAGCAGTTCTTC. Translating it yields CASSYSRTSGGNEQFF.

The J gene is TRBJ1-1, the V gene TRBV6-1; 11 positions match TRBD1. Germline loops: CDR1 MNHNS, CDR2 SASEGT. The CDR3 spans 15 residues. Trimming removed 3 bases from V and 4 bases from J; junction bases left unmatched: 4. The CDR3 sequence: CASSDRDRGGTEAFF. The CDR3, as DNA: TGTGCCAGCAGTGACCGGGACAGGGGGGGCACTGAAGCTTTCTTT.

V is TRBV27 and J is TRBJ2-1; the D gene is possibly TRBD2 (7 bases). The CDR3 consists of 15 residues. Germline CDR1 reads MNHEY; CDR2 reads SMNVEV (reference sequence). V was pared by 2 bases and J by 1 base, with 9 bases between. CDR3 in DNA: TGTGCCAGCAGTTTACGGGGGGCGTCCTACAATGAGCAGTTCTTC. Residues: CASSLRGASYNEQFF.

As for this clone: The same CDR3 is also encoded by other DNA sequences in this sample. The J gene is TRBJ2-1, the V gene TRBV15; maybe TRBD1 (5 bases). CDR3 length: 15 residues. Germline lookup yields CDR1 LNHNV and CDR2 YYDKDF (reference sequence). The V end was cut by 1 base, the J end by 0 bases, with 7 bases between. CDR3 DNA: TGTGCCACCAGCAGAGGGGGCAGCTCCTACAATGAGCAGTTCTTC. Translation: CATSRGGSSYNEQFF.

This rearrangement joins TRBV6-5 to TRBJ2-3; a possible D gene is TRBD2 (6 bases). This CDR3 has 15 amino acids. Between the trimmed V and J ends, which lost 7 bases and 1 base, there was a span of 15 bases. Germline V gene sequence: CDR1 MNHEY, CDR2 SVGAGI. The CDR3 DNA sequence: TGTGCCAGCAACCTTGGCGGGGCCCGCACAGATACGCAGTATTTT. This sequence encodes CASNLGGARTDTQYF.

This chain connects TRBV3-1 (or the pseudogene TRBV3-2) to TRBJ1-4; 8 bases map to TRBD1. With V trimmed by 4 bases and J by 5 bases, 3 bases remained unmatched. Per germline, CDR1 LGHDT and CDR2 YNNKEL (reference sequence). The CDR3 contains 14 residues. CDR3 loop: CASSRRQGNEKLFF. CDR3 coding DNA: TGTGCCAGCAGCCGTCGACAGGGGAATGAAAAACTGTTTTTT.